One sample yielded the 16 T cell receptor beta chains listed below, sequenced in a study of cytomegalovirus exposure and HLA in healthy donors (dated by TCRdb to 2016 to 2017). The library came from the immunoSEQ multiplex PCR assay. TCRdb retrieved this table from immuneACCESS and kept in-frame rearrangements only. Not all clones are present; in checked studies, unresolved V genes account for under half, and no reason is known for the remainder. The sample records about 200,000 clones, roughly 84% of which are singletons. The ten top clones hold around 15% of the sample. Sequences were obtained from PBMCs. The receptors originated from a woman aged 25 to 39 in good health and CMV-seropositive.

This rearrangement joins TRBV27 to TRBJ2-1; D might be TRBD2 (5 bases). The germline CDR1 and CDR2 sequences are MNHEY and SMNVEV (reference sequence). V was shortened by 0 bases and J by 9 bases, with 12 bases between the two germline ends. The CDR3 sequence is 14 residues long. The CDR3 is CASSLSLVAPEQFF. The CDR3 DNA reads TGTGCCAGCAGTTTATCGTTGGTAGCGCCTGAGCAGTTCTTC.

The chain is built from TRBV29-1 and TRBJ1-1; D is perhaps TRBD1 (5 bases). V was clipped by 2 bases and J by 2 bases, with 9 bases between them. The CDR3 is 13 residues long. Germline CDR1 is SQVTM and CDR2 is ANQGSEA. In nucleotides, the CDR3 is TGCAGCGTTGAATATGGGGCAAACACTGAAGCTTTCTTT. Protein: CSVEYGANTEAFF.

This clone was detected only once. The chain is built from TRBV2 and TRBJ2-3, with 9 bases fitting TRBD2. The germline gives CDR1 SNHLY, CDR2 FYNNEI. The CDR3 covers 15 residues. The junction had 3 bases not matched to a gene; V was cut back by 5 bases and J by 0 bases. This chain's CDR3 is CASSRTSASTDTQYF. CDR3 nucleotides: TGTGCCAGCAGTCGGACTAGCGCTAGCACAGATACGCAGTATTTT.

The rearrangement links TRBV2 to TRBJ1-5; 7 positions agree with TRBD1. V shed 6 bases, J shed 2 bases, and the junction held 7 bases outside the gene matches. Germline V gives CDR1 SNHLY, CDR2 FYNNEI. This CDR3 comprises 15 residues. The CDR3 sequence is CASRLTGTGNQPQHF. In DNA, the CDR3 is TGTGCCAGCAGACTTACCGGGACAGGCAATCAGCCCCAGCATTTT.

The CDR3 DNA is TGTGCCAGCAGCCAGAGACAGTTAGGCCCCACAGATACGCAGTATTTT. This translates into CASSQRQLGPTDTQYF. The chain recombines TRBV14 with TRBJ2-3; D might be TRBD1 (5 bases). CDR3 length: 16 amino acids. Germline lookup yields CDR1 SGHDN and CDR2 FVKESK. V dropped 3 bases and J dropped 2 bases, with 15 bases sitting between them.

In regard to this clone: Its ends do not fully match the called genes, so a read error is possible. The rearrangement uses TRBV6-5 and TRBJ2-1, with D hard to call. The CDR3 consists of 12 residues. Germline-derived CDR1 and CDR2 are MNHEY and SVGAGI. CDR3 in DNA: TGTGCCAGCAGTCACTCCTACAATGAGCAGTTCTTC. Amino acids: CASSHSYNEQFF.

The chain recombines TRBV29-1 with TRBJ2-7, with 10 positions matching TRBD1. The junction had 14 bases not matched to a gene; V was cut back by 7 bases and J by 5 bases. Germline V gene sequence: CDR1 SQVTM, CDR2 ANQGSEA. The CDR3 has 15 residues. CDR3 sequence: CSAGRVGTGDNEQYF. CDR3 DNA: TGCAGCGCAGGGAGGGTCGGGACAGGGGACAACGAGCAGTACTTC.

The chain employs TRBV6-1 and TRBJ2-7; 9 bases align to TRBD2. The ends lost 5 bases at V and 3 bases at J; junction bases unmatched: 2. CDR1 MNHNS and CDR2 SASEGT come from the germline V gene. The CDR3 covers 13 residues. CDR3 in amino acids: CASSSSGNYEQYF. DNA of the CDR3: TGTGCCAGCAGTTCTAGCGGGAACTACGAGCAGTACTTC.

The rearrangement links TRBV5-5 to TRBJ2-7; the match to TRBD1 covers 9 bases. V gave up 3 bases and J gave up 6 bases; unmatched junction bases: 10. The CDR3 has 15 amino acids. Germline CDR1 and CDR2: SGHKS and YYEKEE (reference sequence). In DNA form, the CDR3 reads TGTGCCAGCAGCTCCCTTACGGACAGGGGACGCGAGCAGTACTTC. Amino acids: CASSSLTDRGREQYF.

V gene TRBV30 combines with J gene TRBJ2-7, with D tentatively TRBD1 (6 bases). Germline V CDR1 and CDR2: GTSNPN, SVGIG (reference sequence). The CDR3 sequence is 13 residues long. Trimming shortened V by 2 bases and J by 5 bases, and 13 bases separated the two germline ends. The CDR3 bases are TGTGCCTGGAGTTCTGGACAGTTCCACGAGCAGTACTTC. It specifies CAWSSGQFHEQYF. Full variable domain (rest looked up from reference TRBV30 and TRBJ2-7): SQTIHQWPATLVQPVGSPLSLECTVEGTSNPNLYWYRQAAGRGLQLLFYSVGIGQISSEVPQNLSASRPQDRQFILSSKKLLLSDSGFYLCAWSSGQFHEQYFGPGTRLTVT.

The CDR3 DNA reads TGTGCCAGCAGTCAGGGGAGCGGCAATCAGCCCCAGCATTTT. Translated, it gives CASSQGSGNQPQHF. This sequence joins TRBV6-1 and TRBJ1-5; the D gene is possibly TRBD1 (6 bases). Deletions cut 5 bases from V and 2 bases from J, with 10 bases between. CDR1 MNHNS and CDR2 SASEGT come from the germline V gene. The CDR3 has 14 residues.

This clone came up a few times. The gene calls are TRBV2 and TRBJ1-5, with D perhaps matching TRBD1 (5 bases). V lost 3 bases, J lost 2 bases, and 11 bases lay in between. Per the germline V gene, CDR1 is SNHLY and CDR2 is FYNNEI. The length of the CDR3 is 15 residues. CDR3 sequence: CASSDLQVGNQPQHF. In nucleotides, the CDR3 is TGTGCCAGCAGTGATCTACAGGTGGGCAATCAGCCCCAGCATTTT.

This clone was seen just once. Additional DNA sequences in this sample encode the identical CDR3. The CDR3, as DNA: TGTGCCAGCTCACTATATAGCAATCAGCCCCAGCATTTT. Its translation is CASSLYSNQPQHF. V and J are TRBV18 and TRBJ1-5; D is ambiguous. CDR1 KGHSH and CDR2 LQKENI come from the germline V gene. This CDR3 is 13 amino acids long. V was cut by 4 bases and J by 0 bases, with 4 bases left in between.

The genes are TRBV5-1 and TRBJ2-2, with D maybe TRBD2 (6 bases). CDR1 and CDR2 (germline): SGHRS, YFSETQ. Trimming cost V 4 bases and J 5 bases, with 12 bases left between them. CDR3 length: 14 residues. The CDR3 region has the DNA TGCGCCAGCAGCCCCGATGGGGGGACCGGGGAGCTGTTTTTT. Translating it yields CASSPDGGTGELFF.

J is TRBJ2-7 and V is TRBV7-9; D possibly corresponds to TRBD2 (6 bases). Germline CDR1 SEHNR, CDR2 FQNEAQ (reference sequence). Trimming took off 9 bases at V and 5 bases at J, with 17 bases between the two ends. The length of the CDR3 is 13 residues. The CDR3: CASSLWGGDEQYF. CDR3 sequence (DNA): TGTGCCAGTTCACTTTGGGGCGGGGACGAGCAGTACTTC.

The rearrangement links TRBV4-1 to TRBJ1-1, with 11 bases matching TRBD1. Germline CDR1 and CDR2: MGHRA and YSYEKL. This CDR3 is 17 amino acids long. J was trimmed by 3 bases and V by 1 base; bases with no gene match: 7. The chain's CDR3 is CASSQVKQGQGDTEAFF. For the CDR3, the DNA is TGCGCCAGCAGCCAAGTCAAACAGGGACAGGGGGACACTGAAGCTTTCTTT.